The source of this T cell receptor (beta chain) is a study of blood T cell repertoires in COVID-19. The CDR3 is made up of 15 amino acids. The germline gives CDR1 MNHEY, CDR2 SVGAGI. V was pared by 6 bases and J by 4 bases, with 18 bases between. TCRdb's copy holds only in-frame clones and misses some; the assay was immunoSEQ multiplex PCR. The sample has around 230,000 clones, about nine tenths seen once; the top ten hold less than 4.5%. Sequencing used PBMCs or T cells enriched from blood (not recorded which). The source of this sequence is a woman aged 25 to 39 with acute COVID-19. The chain uses TRBV6-5 and TRBJ1-2, with D possibly TRBD1 on 6 matching bases. CDR3 protein: CASRDSGGPTYGYTF. The CDR3 nucleotides read TGTGCCAGCAGGGACTCCGGGGGGCCTACCTATGGCTACACCTTC.